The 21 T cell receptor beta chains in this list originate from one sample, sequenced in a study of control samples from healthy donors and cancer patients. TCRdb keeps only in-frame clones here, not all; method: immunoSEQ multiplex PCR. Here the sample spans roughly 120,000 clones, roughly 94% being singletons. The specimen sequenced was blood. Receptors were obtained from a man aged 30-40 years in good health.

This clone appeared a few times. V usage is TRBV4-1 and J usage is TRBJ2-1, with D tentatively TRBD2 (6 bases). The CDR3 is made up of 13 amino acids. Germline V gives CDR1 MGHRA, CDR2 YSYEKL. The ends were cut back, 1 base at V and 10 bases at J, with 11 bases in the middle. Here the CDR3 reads CASSQGNRGEQFF. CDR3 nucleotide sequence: TGCGCCAGCAGCCAAGGAAACCGGGGGGAGCAGTTCTTC.

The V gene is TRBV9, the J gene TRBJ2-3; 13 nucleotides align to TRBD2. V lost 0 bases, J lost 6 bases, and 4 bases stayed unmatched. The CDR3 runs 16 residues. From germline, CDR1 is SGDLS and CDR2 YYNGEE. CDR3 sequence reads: CASSVALAGGLDTQYF. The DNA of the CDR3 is TGTGCCAGCAGCGTAGCACTAGCGGGGGGGCTTGATACGCAGTATTTT. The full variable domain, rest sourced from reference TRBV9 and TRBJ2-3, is DSGVTQTPKHLITATGQRVTLRCSPRSGDLSVYWYQQSLDQGLQFLIQYYNGEERAKGNILERFSAQQFPDLHSELNLSSLELGDSALYFCASSVALAGGLDTQYFGPGTRLTVL.

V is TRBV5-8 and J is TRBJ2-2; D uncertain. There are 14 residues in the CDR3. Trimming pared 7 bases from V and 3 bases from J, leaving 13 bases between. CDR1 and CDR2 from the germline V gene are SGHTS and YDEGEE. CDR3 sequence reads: CASPPPIYTGELFF. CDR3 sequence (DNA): TGTGCCAGCCCCCCGCCCATATACACCGGGGAGCTGTTTTTT.

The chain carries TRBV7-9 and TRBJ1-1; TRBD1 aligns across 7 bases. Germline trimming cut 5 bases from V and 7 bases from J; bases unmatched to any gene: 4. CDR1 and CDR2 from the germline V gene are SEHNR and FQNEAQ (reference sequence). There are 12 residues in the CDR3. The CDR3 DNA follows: TGTGCCAGCAGCCCGACAGGGCGTGAAGCTTTCTTT. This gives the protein CASSPTGREAFF.

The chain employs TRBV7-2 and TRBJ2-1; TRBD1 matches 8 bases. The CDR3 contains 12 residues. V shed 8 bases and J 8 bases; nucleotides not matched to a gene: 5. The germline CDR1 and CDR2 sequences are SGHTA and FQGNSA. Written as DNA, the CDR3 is TGTGCCAGCGGACAGGGCGGCGATGAGCAGTTCTTC. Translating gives CASGQGGDEQFF.

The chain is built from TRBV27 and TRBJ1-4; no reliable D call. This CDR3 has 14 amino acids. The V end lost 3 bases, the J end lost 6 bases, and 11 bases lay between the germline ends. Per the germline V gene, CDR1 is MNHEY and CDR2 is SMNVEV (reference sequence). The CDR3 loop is CASSLVGKDEKLFF. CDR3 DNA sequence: TGTGCCAGCAGTTTGGTGGGGAAAGATGAAAAACTGTTTTTT.

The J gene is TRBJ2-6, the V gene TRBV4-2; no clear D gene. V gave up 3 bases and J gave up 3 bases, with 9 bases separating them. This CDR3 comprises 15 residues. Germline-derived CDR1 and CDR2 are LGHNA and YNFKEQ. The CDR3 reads CASSHRSSGANVLTF. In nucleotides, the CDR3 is TGTGCCAGCAGCCACAGATCTAGTGGGGCCAACGTCCTGACTTTC.

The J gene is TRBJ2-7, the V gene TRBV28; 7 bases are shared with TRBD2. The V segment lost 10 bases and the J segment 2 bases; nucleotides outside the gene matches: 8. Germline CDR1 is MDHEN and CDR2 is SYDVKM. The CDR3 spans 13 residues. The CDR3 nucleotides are TGTGCCAACGCAGCGGGGCCAGCCTACGAGCAGTACTTC. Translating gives CANAAGPAYEQYF.

CDR3 protein: CASRRGGVQEAFF. The CDR3 nucleotides read TGTGCCAGCAGGAGGGGAGGGGTCCAAGAAGCTTTCTTT. This rearrangement joins TRBV6-5 to TRBJ1-1; tentative D call: TRBD1 (5 bases). Looked up from germline, CDR1 is MNHEY and CDR2 is SVGAGI. This CDR3 contains 13 residues. V was trimmed by 6 bases and J by 8 bases, leaving 16 bases between them.

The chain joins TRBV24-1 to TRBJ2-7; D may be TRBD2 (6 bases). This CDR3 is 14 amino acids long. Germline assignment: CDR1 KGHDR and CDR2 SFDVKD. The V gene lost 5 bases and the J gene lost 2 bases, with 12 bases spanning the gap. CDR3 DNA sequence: TGTGCCACCAGTGGTCGAGGGACTCCCTACGAGCAGTACTTC. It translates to CATSGRGTPYEQYF.

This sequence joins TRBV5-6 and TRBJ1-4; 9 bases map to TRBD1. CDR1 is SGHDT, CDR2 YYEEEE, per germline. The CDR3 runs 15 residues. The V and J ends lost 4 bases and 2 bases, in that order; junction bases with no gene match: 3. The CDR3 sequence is CASSRQGETNEKLFF. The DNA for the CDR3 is TGTGCCAGCAGCAGACAGGGGGAGACTAATGAAAAACTGTTTTTT.

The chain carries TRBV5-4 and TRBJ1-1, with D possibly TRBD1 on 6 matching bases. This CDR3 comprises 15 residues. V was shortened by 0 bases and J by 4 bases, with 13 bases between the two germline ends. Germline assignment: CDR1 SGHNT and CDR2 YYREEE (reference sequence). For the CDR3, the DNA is TGTGCCAGCAGCTTGGGAGGGGGGGCTGGCACTGAAGCTTTCTTT. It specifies CASSLGGGAGTEAFF.

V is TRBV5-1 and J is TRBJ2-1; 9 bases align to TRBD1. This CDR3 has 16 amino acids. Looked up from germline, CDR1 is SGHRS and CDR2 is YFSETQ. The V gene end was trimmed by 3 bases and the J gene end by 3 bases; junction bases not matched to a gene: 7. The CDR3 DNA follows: TGCGCCAGCAGCTCCAGGACAGGGGTTAACTACAATGAGCAGTTCTTC. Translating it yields CASSSRTGVNYNEQFF.

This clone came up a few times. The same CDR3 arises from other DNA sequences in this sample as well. The CDR3 DNA follows: TGTGCCAGCAGTCTAGCGGGGGGCACAGATACGCAGTATTTT. It specifies CASSLAGGTDTQYF. The chain links TRBV28 to TRBJ2-3, with 10 bases matching TRBD2. The CDR3 length is 14 residues. J gave up 1 base and V 5 bases, and 0 bases lay outside the gene matches. In germline, CDR1 is MDHEN, CDR2 SYDVKM.

CDR3 coding DNA: TGTGCCAGCAGTTTATATCCCAGCCGGCGGGCAACTAATGAAAAACTGTTTTTT. It encodes CASSLYPSRRATNEKLFF. The J gene is TRBJ1-4, the V gene TRBV27, with D unclear. The germline V and J ends were trimmed by 1 base and 0 bases, with 15 bases remaining between them. Germline lookup yields CDR1 MNHEY and CDR2 SMNVEV (reference sequence). The length of the CDR3 is 18 residues.

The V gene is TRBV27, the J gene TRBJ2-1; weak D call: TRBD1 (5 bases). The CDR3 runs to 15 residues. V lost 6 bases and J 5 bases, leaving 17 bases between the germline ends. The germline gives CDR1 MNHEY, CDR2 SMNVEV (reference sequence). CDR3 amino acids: CASSRPRVRDNEQFF. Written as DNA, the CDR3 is TGTGCCAGCAGCAGACCCAGGGTCAGGGACAATGAGCAGTTCTTC.

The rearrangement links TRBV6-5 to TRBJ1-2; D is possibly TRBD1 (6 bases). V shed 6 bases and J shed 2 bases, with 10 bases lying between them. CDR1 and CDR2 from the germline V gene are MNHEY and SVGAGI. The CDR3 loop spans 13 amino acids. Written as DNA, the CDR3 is TGTGCCAGCAGGATTACAGGGAACTATGGCTACACCTTC. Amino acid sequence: CASRITGNYGYTF.

Written as DNA, the CDR3 is TGTGCCAGCAGCTTGTCTCAGCGGGGCCCCCACGAGCAGTACTTC. Encoded protein: CASSLSQRGPHEQYF. V is TRBV5-4 and J is TRBJ2-7; 7 nucleotides match TRBD2. Unmatched junction bases numbered 9, after V lost 1 base and J lost 5 bases. The germline CDR1 and CDR2 sequences are SGHNT and YYREEE (reference sequence). The CDR3 extends over 15 amino acids. Filled out from reference TRBV5-4 and TRBJ2-7, the complete variable domain reads ETGVTQSPTHLIKTRGQQVTLRCSSQSGHNTVSWYQQALGQGPQFIFQYYREEENGRGNFPPRFSGLQFPNYSSELNVNALELDDSALYLCASSLSQRGPHEQYFGPGTRLTVT.

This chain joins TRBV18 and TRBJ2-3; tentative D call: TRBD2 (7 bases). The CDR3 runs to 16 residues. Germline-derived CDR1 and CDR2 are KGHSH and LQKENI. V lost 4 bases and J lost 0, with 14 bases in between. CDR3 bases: TGTGCCAGCTCACTTCGGGGGGCCACTAGCACAGATACGCAGTATTTT. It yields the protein CASSLRGATSTDTQYF.

Here the CDR3 DNA reads TGCGCCAGCAGTGAAAGAGGGACCGACACAGATACGCAGTATTTT. This sequence encodes CASSERGTDTDTQYF. The chain recombines TRBV10-1 with TRBJ2-3, with D perhaps TRBD1 or TRBD2 (5 bases each). Germline V gene lookup returns CDR1 WNHNN and CDR2 SYGVQD (reference sequence). CDR3 length: 15 residues. The V end was cut by 3 bases, the J end by 2 bases, with 12 bases between.

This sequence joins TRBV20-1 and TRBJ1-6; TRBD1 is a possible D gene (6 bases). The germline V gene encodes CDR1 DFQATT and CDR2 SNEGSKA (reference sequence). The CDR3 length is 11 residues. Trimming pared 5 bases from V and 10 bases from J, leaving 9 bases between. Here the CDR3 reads CSAGTYSPLHF. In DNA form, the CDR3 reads TGCAGTGCTGGGACATACTCACCCCTCCACTTT.